This T cell receptor beta chain was captured by sequencing in a study of lung T cells in sarcoidosis with Löfgren's syndrome. Whole-study context: Analyses focused on Löfgren's syndrome patients.

In regard to this clonotype: The antigen remains undetermined.

TCRdb re-derived calls from the reads in MiXCR, one entry per CDR3 protein. The sample lists 8,000 to 10,000 distinct CDR3 sequences, under 25% seen once, with about 26% in the top ten. Per the germline V gene, CDR1 is MNHNS and CDR2 is SASEGT. The CDR3 consists of 12 residues. V lost 6 bases to trimming and J lost 7 bases, with 12 bases between them. Regarding the study as a whole: Löfgren's syndrome patients reportedly showed greatest TRAV12-1 and TRBV2 expansion versus controls.

The sequence came from a human donor with sarcoidosis (Löfgren's syndrome or another form), or a control subject (not recorded which). V is TRBV6-1 and J is TRBJ1-1; D remains unclear. Sequencing was performed on CD4+ T cells from bronchoalveolar lavage fluid. As DNA, the CDR3 is TGTGCCAGCAGGAACGACATGAATGAAGCTTTCTTT. This gives the protein CASRNDMNEAFF.